The clone carrying this TCR beta chain was detected only a few times. Its antigen remains unidentified. The time point is: patch test 3, about 24 weeks after DPC sensitization. Treatment: therapeutic diphenylcyclopropenone sensitization with weekly scalp DPC. Staff drew blood before applying each patch test. This sample was included in a study of human T cells and chemical hapten exposure. Study at large: Patch tests applied 0.01% DPC to the upper back, read at 6 days. Affected patients, primarily female, had alopecia areata, totalis or universalis.

One entry per CDR3 protein results from TCRdb running MiXCR on the RACE reads. This table has about 48,000 distinct CDR3 sequences, 9.9% appearing once. Trimming cost V 10 bases and J 0 bases, with 13 bases left between them. Germline CDR1 reads ENHRY; CDR2 reads SYGVKD. The CDR3 length is 14 residues. Study-level findings and limits: The immune response of these alopecia patients might not match healthy individuals'.

The chain carries TRBV10-3 and TRBJ1-3; unclear D gene. This TCR was sampled from a woman in her thirties or forties with alopecia areata. Some clones in this sample may be carry-over from other donors' samples. The sequenced sample was whole blood, obtained in connection with sensitization to the hapten diphenylcyclopropenone (DPC). The CDR3 DNA follows: TGTGCCACCGAACAACCAAACTCTGGAAACACCATATATTTT. Translating it yields CATEQPNSGNTIYF.